These T cell receptor beta chains were read from a single sample in a study of human T cells and chemical hapten exposure. TCRdb ran MiXCR on the RACE reads and lists one entry per CDR3 protein. The top ten clones hold around 4% of a sample with about 92,000 distinct CDR3 sequences, roughly a tenth of them seen once. Sequencing was performed on whole blood, taken in connection with sensitization to the hapten diphenylcyclopropenone (DPC). Receptor source: a woman in her thirties or forties with alopecia areata. Some clones in this sample may be carry-over from other donors' samples. Both conserved end residues are part of each CDR3. A D gene is named only where the DNA matches it firmly. Rows may omit the clone size; those that give it use once, few, many or a size class.

d_gene,v_gene,abundance,j_gene,CDR3aa,CDR3nt
TRBD1,TRBV10-3,-,TRBJ2-7,CAISGTGSSYEQYF,TGTGCCATCAGCGGGACAGGCAGCTCCTACGAGCAGTACTTC
-,TRBV6-2/TRBV6-3,-,TRBJ2-4,CASSYSLNIQYF,TGTGCCAGCAGTTATTCGTTAAACATTCAGTACTTC
-,TRBV9,few,TRBJ2-5,CASSTSGPGETQYF,TGTGCCAGCAGCACCTCGGGCCCAGGAGAGACCCAGTACTTC
-,TRBV7-9,few,TRBJ1-2,CASSFNWGDHGYTF,TGTGCCAGCAGCTTTAATTGGGGGGATCATGGCTACACCTTC
-,TRBV7-3,-,TRBJ2-5,CASSSGETQYF,TGTGCCAGCAGCTCCGGGGAGACCCAGTACTTC
-,TRBV7-2,many,TRBJ2-1,CASSLAVLVNEQFF,TGTGCCAGCAGCTTAGCGGTGCTAGTTAATGAGCAGTTCTTC
-,TRBV27,few,TRBJ2-1,CASSWSRASSYNEQFF,TGTGCCAGCAGTTGGTCCAGGGCCAGCTCCTACAATGAGCAGTTCTTC
TRBD1,TRBV6-1,many,TRBJ1-5,CASSGQGGQPQHF,TGTGCCAGCAGTGGACAGGGAGGTCAGCCCCAGCATTTT
-,TRBV6-1,many,TRBJ2-6,CASSRELSTPGANVLTF,TGTGCCAGCAGTAGAGAACTCTCCACCCCTGGGGCCAACGTCCTGACTTTC
TRBD2,TRBV11-2,many,TRBJ2-1,CASSLDSSRLAGVSDEQFF,TGTGCCAGCAGCTTAGATTCATCTCGACTAGCGGGGGTGAGCGATGAGCAGTTCTTC
-,TRBV20-1,-,TRBJ1-5,CSVRDGLNQPQHF,TGCAGTGTTAGGGACGGCCTCAATCAGCCCCAGCATTTT
-,TRBV25-1,-,TRBJ2-3,CASSEGRWRAADTQYF,TGTGCCAGCAGTGAAGGGCGGTGGAGGGCCGCAGATACGCAGTATTTT
TRBD1,TRBV5-1,many,TRBJ1-2,CASTGTGAGYGYTF,TGCGCCAGCACCGGGACAGGGGCTGGATATGGCTACACCTTC
TRBD2,TRBV6-6,-,TRBJ2-1,CASTMGGYSYNEQFF,TGTGCCAGCACCATGGGGGGGTACTCCTACAATGAGCAGTTCTTC
-,TRBV28,few,TRBJ1-2,CASSLSTGRLYGYTF,TGTGCCAGCAGTTTAAGTACCGGAAGACTCTATGGCTACACCTTC
-,TRBV20-1,-,TRBJ1-4,CSAGPTNEKLFF,TGCAGTGCTGGGCCAACTAATGAAAAACTGTTTTTT
-,TRBV6-5,many,TRBJ1-3,CASSYFQGFGNTIYF,TGTGCCAGCAGTTACTTTCAGGGGTTTGGAAACACCATATATTTT
-,TRBV7-3,many,TRBJ2-1,CASSLSREYNEQFF,TGTGCCAGCAGCTTATCCAGGGAGTACAATGAGCAGTTCTTC
-,TRBV7-3,many,TRBJ2-3,CASSLASTTDTQYF,TGTGCCAGCAGCTTAGCTAGCACAACAGATACGCAGTATTTT
TRBD2,TRBV7-9,-,TRBJ2-1,CASSSLAGGPNEQFF,TGTGCCAGCAGCAGTCTAGCGGGGGGGCCAAATGAGCAGTTCTTC
-,TRBV7-6,many,TRBJ2-2,CAIPRDDTGELFF,TGTGCCATCCCCAGGGACGACACCGGGGAGCTGTTTTTT
-,TRBV4-3,-,TRBJ2-3,CASSQDGGVGYINTDTQYF,TGCGCCAGCAGCCAAGATGGGGGAGTTGGGTATATAAACACAGATACGCAGTATTTT